This TCR beta chain emerged from a study of PD-1 blockade in classical Hodgkin lymphoma. In the study overall: Every 2 weeks, patients got 3 mg/kg intravenous nivolumab. Broader study findings: With CD4+ cells, TCR diversity rose significantly by C4D1, but not with CD8+ cells.

The CDR3 consists of 15 residues. With V trimmed by 6 bases and J by 6 bases, 9 bases remained unmatched. CDR1 is MNHEY and CDR2 is SVGAGI in the germline V gene. Exposure to brentuximab vedotin varied, and each patient had relapsed following autologous stem cell transplantation. When best responses were assessed, they were complete response, partial response or progressive disease. Method: immunoSEQ multiplex PCR; TCRdb's copy keeps in-frame clones and lacks some. The table lists just over 60,000 clones, approximately 88% of them singletons, with approximately 12% in the top ten. In the case of this clone: Its antigen is not known.

The V and J genes are TRBV6-5 and TRBJ2-7, with 12 bases aligning to TRBD2. Sequenced material: peripheral blood mononuclear cells (PBMCs), taken at baseline. The sequence was collected from a human donor with classical Hodgkin lymphoma. The CDR3 reads CASSPLETSGGEQYF. The CDR3 DNA is TGTGCCAGCAGCCCGCTGGAGACTAGCGGGGGCGAGCAGTACTTC.